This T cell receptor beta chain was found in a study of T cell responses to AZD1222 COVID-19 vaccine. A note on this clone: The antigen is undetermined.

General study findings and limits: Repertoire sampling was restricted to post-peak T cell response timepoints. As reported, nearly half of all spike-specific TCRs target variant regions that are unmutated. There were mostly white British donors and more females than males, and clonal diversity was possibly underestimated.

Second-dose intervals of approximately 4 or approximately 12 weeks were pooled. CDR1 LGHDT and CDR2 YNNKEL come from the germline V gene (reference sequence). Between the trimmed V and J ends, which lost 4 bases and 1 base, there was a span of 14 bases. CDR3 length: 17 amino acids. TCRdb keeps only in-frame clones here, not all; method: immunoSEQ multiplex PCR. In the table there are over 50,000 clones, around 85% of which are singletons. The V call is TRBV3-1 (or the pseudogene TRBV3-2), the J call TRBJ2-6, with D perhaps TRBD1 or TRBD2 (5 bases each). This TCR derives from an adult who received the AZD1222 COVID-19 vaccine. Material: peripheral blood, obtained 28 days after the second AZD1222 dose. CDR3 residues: CASSRLLGESGANVLTF. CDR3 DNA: TGTGCCAGCAGCCGCCTCCTGGGGGAGTCTGGGGCCAACGTCCTGACTTTC.